The 19 T cell receptor beta chains presented below share a single source sample, sequenced in a study of T cells after somatic rescue of genetic block. Some clones are missing from TCRdb's copy, which holds only in-frame ones; the method was immunoSEQ multiplex PCR. The sample consists of 9,500 to 15,000 clones, 70% to 75% of them appearing once. Material for sequencing was peripheral blood mononuclear cells (PBMCs). All receptors come from a boy aged 5-17 years.

The rearrangement uses TRBV2 and TRBJ2-1, with D possibly matching TRBD1 (6 bases). Between the trimmed V and J ends, which lost 7 bases and 3 bases, there was a span of 10 bases. The CDR3 is 13 residues long. Germline V gives CDR1 SNHLY, CDR2 FYNNEI. CDR3 sequence reads: CASTTGLYNEQFF. The CDR3 coding sequence is TGTGCCAGCACTACAGGGCTCTACAATGAGCAGTTCTTC.

This clone has just one count. This chain connects TRBV10-1 to TRBJ2-7, with TRBD2 matching 8 bases. This CDR3 spans 14 amino acids. The germline gives CDR1 WNHNN, CDR2 SYGVQD (reference sequence). V trimming: 4 bases; J trimming: 4 bases; junction bases outside the gene matches: 6. The DNA for the CDR3 is TGCGCCAGCAGTGCGGGAGGGCCAGGATACGAGCAGTACTTC. Amino acids: CASSAGGPGYEQYF.

The chain joins TRBV18 to TRBJ2-5; D is possibly TRBD2 (5 bases). The V end was cut by 3 bases, the J end by 5 bases, with 19 bases between. Germline loops: CDR1 KGHSH, CDR2 LQKENI. CDR3 length: 16 amino acids. The CDR3 DNA is TGTGCCAGCTCACCCCCCCAACTGAGGGTGAAGGAGACCCAGTACTTC. It specifies CASSPPQLRVKETQYF.

Only a few counts were recorded for this clone. The rearrangement links TRBV7-9 to TRBJ1-1, with D maybe TRBD1 (6 bases). V lost 3 bases and J 4 bases, leaving 15 bases between the germline ends. Germline V lookup: CDR1 SEHNR, CDR2 FQNEAQ (reference sequence). The length of the CDR3 is 15 residues. In DNA, the CDR3 is TGTGCCAGCAGCTTGGCGGGGGGGCTGGGCACTGAAGCTTTCTTT. Protein product: CASSLAGGLGTEAFF.

The rearrangement joins TRBV19 to TRBJ1-6; 10 bases agree with TRBD1. Germline values: CDR1 LNHDA, CDR2 SQIVND (reference sequence). J lost 8 bases, V lost 4 bases, and 11 bases had no gene match. There are 17 residues in the CDR3. The DNA of the CDR3 is TGTGCCAGTAGTAGGGGCCGGGACAGGGGAAGATATTCACCCCTCCACTTT. This gives the protein CASSRGRDRGRYSPLHF.

The V and J genes are TRBV19 and TRBJ2-7; 9 bases agree with TRBD1. Germline V gives CDR1 LNHDA, CDR2 SQIVND (reference sequence). The trim removed 3 bases at V and 3 bases at J, leaving 6 bases unmatched. CDR3 size: 15 residues. CDR3 protein: CASSIGGTGFYEQYF. As DNA, the CDR3 is TGTGCCAGTAGTATTGGTGGGACAGGGTTCTACGAGCAGTACTTC. The full variable domain, rest sourced from reference TRBV19 and TRBJ2-7, is DGGITQSPKYLFRKEGQNVTLSCEQNLNHDAMYWYRQDPGQGLRLIYYSQIVNDFQKGDIAEGYSVSREKKESFPLTVTSAQKNPTAFYLCASSIGGTGFYEQYFGPGTRLTVT.

V gene TRBV18 combines with J gene TRBJ2-3; TRBD1 is a possible D gene (5 bases). V was pared by 3 bases and J by 5 bases, with 12 bases between. CDR3 length: 14 amino acids. Germline values: CDR1 KGHSH, CDR2 LQKENI. CDR3 coding DNA: TGTGCCAGCTCACCCCACCCTAGGGGAGATACGCAGTATTTT. Translated, it gives CASSPHPRGDTQYF.

V gene TRBV7-8 combines with J gene TRBJ1-1, with 7 bases identical to TRBD1. The CDR3 is made up of 14 amino acids. The trim removed 0 bases at V and 7 bases at J, leaving 5 bases unmatched. The germline gives CDR1 SGHVS, CDR2 FQNEAQ. The DNA for the CDR3 is TGTGCCAGCAGCTTAGCGCTAAGGGGGCGTGAAGCTTTCTTT. It specifies CASSLALRGREAFF.

The genes are TRBV5-6 and TRBJ1-2, with D tentatively TRBD1 (5 bases). The CDR3 spans 15 residues. Germline-derived CDR1 and CDR2 are SGHDT and YYEEEE. V shed 4 bases and J shed 3 bases, with 16 bases lying between them. This chain's CDR3 is CASSGPGMSDYGYTF. CDR3 DNA: TGTGCCAGCAGCGGGCCAGGGATGAGTGACTATGGCTACACCTTC.

V and J are TRBV18 and TRBJ2-2; D gene uncertain. The CDR3 has 16 amino acids. Germline loops: CDR1 KGHSH, CDR2 LQKENI. V was shortened by 3 bases and J by 6 bases, with 17 bases between the two germline ends. In DNA form, the CDR3 reads TGTGCCAGCTCACCCCTAACCCATGGTTCGGCCGGGGAGCTGTTTTTT. Translating gives CASSPLTHGSAGELFF.

The genes are TRBV7-3 and TRBJ1-2, with 9 positions matching TRBD1. V was pared by 4 bases and J by 7 bases, with 16 bases of the junction left unmatched. CDR1 SGHTA and CDR2 FQGTGA come from the germline V gene. CDR3 length: 17 residues. The CDR3 coding sequence is TGTGCCAGCAGCTCTTCCTCTGTGGACAGGGGAAAGGGTGGCTACACCTTC. Translation: CASSSSSVDRGKGGYTF. Filled out from reference TRBV7-3 and TRBJ1-2, the complete variable domain reads GAGVSQTPSNKVTEKGKYVELRCDPISGHTALYWYRQSLGQGPEFLIYFQGTGAADDSGLPNDRFFAVRPEGSVSTLKIQRTERGDSAVYLCASSSSSVDRGKGGYTFGSGTRLTVV.

V usage is TRBV11-2 and J usage is TRBJ2-7; the match to TRBD1 covers 9 bases. Losses at the gene ends were 2 bases for V and 3 bases for J; bases not matched to a gene: 5. This CDR3 has 15 residues. CDR1 SGHAT and CDR2 FQNNGV come from the germline V gene. DNA for the CDR3: TGTGCCAGCAGCTTATGGACAGGGGAAAACTACGAGCAGTACTTC. Its protein product is CASSLWTGENYEQYF. The whole variable domain, filled in from reference TRBV11-2 and TRBJ2-7, reads EAGVAQSPRYKIIEKRQSVAFWCNPISGHATLYWYQQILGQGPKLLIQFQNNGVVDDSQLPKDRFSAERLKGVDSTLKIQPAKLEDSAVYLCASSLWTGENYEQYFGPGTRLTVT.

The table lists this clone with a few counts. The V and J genes are TRBV9 and TRBJ1-2; 7 bases map to TRBD1. The CDR3 sequence is 12 residues long. With V trimmed by 0 bases and J by 8 bases, 1 base remained unmatched. CDR1 and CDR2 (germline): SGDLS, YYNGEE. The CDR3 sequence: CASSVAGGGYTF. Here the CDR3 DNA reads TGTGCCAGCAGCGTAGCAGGGGGAGGCTACACCTTC.

The count of this clone is one. The chain is built from TRBV7-6 and TRBJ2-1, with TRBD2 matching over 7 bases. Trimming took 2 bases from V and 7 from J; bases not matched to a gene: 8. Germline CDR1 is SGHVS and CDR2 is FNYEAQ. The CDR3 extends over 15 amino acids. This chain's CDR3 is CASSLRGLGTNEQFF. The DNA for the CDR3 is TGTGCCAGCAGCTTAAGAGGACTAGGTACGAATGAGCAGTTCTTC.

The chain joins TRBV7-9 to TRBJ1-2, with a weak D call TRBD1 (5 bases). V gave up 5 bases and J gave up 5 bases, with 15 bases separating them. Germline CDR1 reads SEHNR; CDR2 reads FQNEAQ (reference sequence). The CDR3 sequence is 14 residues long. The CDR3 DNA sequence: TGTGCCAGCAGCCATTCTCAGGGTGGATATGGCTACACCTTC. It specifies CASSHSQGGYGYTF.

This clone was observed a single time. The chain recombines TRBV23-1 with TRBJ1-2, with 8 nucleotides matching TRBD1. Being an ORF, TRBV23-1 has a function that is uncertain. There are 17 residues in the CDR3. Trimming removed 4 bases from V and 1 base from J; junction bases left unmatched: 11. CDR3 sequence: CASSRMDREDVNYGYTF. In DNA, the CDR3 is TGCGCCAGCAGTCGGATGGACAGGGAGGATGTTAACTATGGCTACACCTTC.

This chain joins TRBV9 and TRBJ2-1; 9 bases line up with TRBD2. The V gene's germline CDR1 is SGDLS and CDR2 YYNGEE. This CDR3 has 16 residues. The V and J ends lost 0 bases and 5 bases, in that order; junction bases with no gene match: 6. The CDR3 region is CASSVGAAGGHNEQFF. The CDR3 DNA reads TGTGCCAGCAGCGTAGGTGCAGCGGGGGGCCACAATGAGCAGTTCTTC. Looking up the rest from reference TRBV9 and TRBJ2-1 gives the full variable domain: DSGVTQTPKHLITATGQRVTLRCSPRSGDLSVYWYQQSLDQGLQFLIQYYNGEERAKGNILERFSAQQFPDLHSELNLSSLELGDSALYFCASSVGAAGGHNEQFFGPGTRLTVL.

J is TRBJ2-1 and V is TRBV11-2; D is unclear. This CDR3 has 17 residues. The V and J ends lost 6 bases and 4 bases respectively, with 22 bases between them. Germline CDR1 reads SGHAT; CDR2 reads FQNNGV. The CDR3 region is CASSFSLERRIYNEQFF. As DNA, the CDR3 is TGTGCCAGCAGTTTTTCCCTGGAACGGCGGATATACAATGAGCAGTTCTTC.

The CDR3 region is CSVGLALGTQYF. The CDR3 DNA reads as TGCAGCGTTGGACTAGCCTTAGGGACCCAGTACTTC. This chain joins TRBV29-1 and TRBJ2-5; 7 bases agree with TRBD2. After removal of 4 bases from V and 7 bases from J, the junction contained 6 bases not matched to a gene. The CDR3 consists of 12 residues. Germline CDR1 and CDR2: SQVTM and ANQGSEA.